This TCR beta chain came from a study of T cell responses to AZD1222 COVID-19 vaccine. Notes on the study in general: With two AZD1222 doses given, Spike-specific TCR breadth and depth both rose. Unmutated variant regions are reportedly targeted by nearly half of spike-specific TCRs.

Method: immunoSEQ multiplex PCR; TCRdb's copy keeps in-frame clones and lacks some. The sample consists of 150,000 to 200,000 clones, 75% to 90% of them appearing once. Worth noting for this clone: Its antigen is undetermined.

Trimming shortened V by 2 bases and J by 0 bases, and 18 bases separated the two germline ends. This CDR3 comprises 17 residues. Germline CDR1 is GTSNPN and CDR2 is SVGIG (reference sequence). The receptor was derived from an adult in good health. The material sequenced was peripheral blood, taken on day 0 of MenACWY control vaccination. The rearrangement joins TRBV30 to TRBJ2-3; D may be TRBD2 (6 bases). The CDR3 loop reads CAWSRYRGGASTDTQYF. The CDR3 region has the DNA TGTGCCTGGAGTAGGTATCGTGGCGGGGCGAGCACAGATACGCAGTATTTT.